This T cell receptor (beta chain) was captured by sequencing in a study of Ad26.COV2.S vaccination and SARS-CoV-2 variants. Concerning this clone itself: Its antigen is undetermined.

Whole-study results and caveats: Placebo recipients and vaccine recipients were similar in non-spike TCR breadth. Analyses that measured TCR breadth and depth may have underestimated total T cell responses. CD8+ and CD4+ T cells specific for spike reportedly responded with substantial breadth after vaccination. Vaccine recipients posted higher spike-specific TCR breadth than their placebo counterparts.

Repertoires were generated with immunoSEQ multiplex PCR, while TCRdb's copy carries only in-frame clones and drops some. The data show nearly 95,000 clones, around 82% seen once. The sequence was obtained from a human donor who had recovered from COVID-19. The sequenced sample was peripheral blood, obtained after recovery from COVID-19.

CDR3 amino acids: CSAYRQETQYF. The CDR3 nucleotides are TGCAGTGCTTACAGACAAGAGACCCAGTACTTC. J is TRBJ2-5 and V is TRBV20-1; D not resolved. CDR1 DFQATT and CDR2 SNEGSKA come from the germline V gene (reference sequence). CDR3 length: 11 amino acids. V gave up 5 bases and J gave up 2 bases, with 6 bases separating them.